This is a list of T cell receptor beta chains from one sample in a study of shared clonotypes between healthy human individuals. Some clones are missing from TCRdb's copy, which holds only in-frame ones; the method was immunoSEQ multiplex PCR. The data contain 2 million to 2.5 million clones, 93% of them singletons. The sample comprised naive CD4+ T cells from PBMCs. These receptors all come from a man aged 18 to 30 in good health. Some clones in this sample may be carry-over from other donors' samples. Both conserved end residues are part of each CDR3. The order of the fields is clone size, V gene, D gene, J gene, CDR3 DNA, CDR3 protein. D genes are given only for firm matches. Clone sizes are given selectively: once, few, many, or a class where the clone is expanded.

clone size: once
V gene: TRBV28
D gene: TRBD1
J gene: TRBJ2-4
CDR3 DNA: TGTGCCACTTCAAGCAAGGGGGCAGTAAACATTCAGTACTTC
CDR3 protein: CATSSKGAVNIQYF

clone size: -
V gene: TRBV10-1
D gene: TRBD2
J gene: TRBJ2-2
CDR3 DNA: TGCGCCAGCGGCACTAGCGGGAGGACTTCGAACACCGGGGAGCTGTTTTTT
CDR3 protein: CASGTSGRTSNTGELFF

clone size: -
V gene: TRBV11-1
D gene: TRBD2
J gene: TRBJ2-5
CDR3 DNA: TGTGCCAGCAGCTTAGTCACTAGCGGAGAGACCCAGTACTTC
CDR3 protein: CASSLVTSGETQYF

clone size: -
V gene: TRBV28
D gene: -
J gene: TRBJ1-1
CDR3 DNA: TGTGCCAGCAGTCCCCCGGGGGTGCAGAACACTGAAGCTTTCTTT
CDR3 protein: CASSPPGVQNTEAFF

clone size: -
V gene: TRBV7-2
D gene: -
J gene: TRBJ2-7
CDR3 DNA: TGTGCCAGCAGCTTGGGTGGTGCGCAGTTTATCTACGAGCAGTACTTC
CDR3 protein: CASSLGGAQFIYEQYF

clone size: -
V gene: TRBV28
D gene: -
J gene: TRBJ2-5
CDR3 DNA: TGTGCCAGCAGCCCCAACCGAGGGAAGACCCAGTACTTC
CDR3 protein: CASSPNRGKTQYF

clone size: -
V gene: TRBV7-9
D gene: TRBD1
J gene: TRBJ2-1
CDR3 DNA: TGTGCCAGCAGCCCATACCGGGACAGGGGCGATGAGCAGTTCTTC
CDR3 protein: CASSPYRDRGDEQFF

clone size: once
V gene: TRBV18
D gene: TRBD2
J gene: TRBJ2-7
CDR3 DNA: TGTGCCAGCTCAGGGATTACCGGGACTAGCGGGATAAAGTACTTC
CDR3 protein: CASSGITGTSGIKYF

clone size: -
V gene: TRBV28
D gene: TRBD2
J gene: TRBJ2-2
CDR3 DNA: TGTGCCAGCAGTTTGGCGGGAGCCCGGAACACCGGGGAGCTGTTTTTT
CDR3 protein: CASSLAGARNTGELFF

clone size: -
V gene: TRBV4-2
D gene: TRBD2
J gene: TRBJ2-1
CDR3 DNA: TGTGCCAGCAGCCGCGAAGTAGCGGGAGAAAGCTCCTACAATGAGCAGTTCTTC
CDR3 protein: CASSREVAGESSYNEQFF

clone size: -
V gene: TRBV6-1
D gene: -
J gene: TRBJ1-5
CDR3 DNA: TGTGCCAGCAGTGAAGCCGACAATAGCAATCAGCCCCAGCATTTT
CDR3 protein: CASSEADNSNQPQHF

clone size: -
V gene: TRBV5-1
D gene: -
J gene: TRBJ2-1
CDR3 DNA: TGCGCCAGCAGTAAACGGGCCCCACCTGACAATGAGCAGTTCTTC
CDR3 protein: CASSKRAPPDNEQFF

clone size: -
V gene: TRBV27
D gene: -
J gene: TRBJ1-4
CDR3 DNA: TGTGCCAACATACCTAGACGGCGGAACAATGAAAAACTGTTTTTT
CDR3 protein: CANIPRRRNNEKLFF

clone size: once
V gene: TRBV10-2
D gene: -
J gene: TRBJ2-7
CDR3 DNA: TGCGCCAGCAGCGGACAGATCTCCTACGAGCAGTACTTC
CDR3 protein: CASSGQISYEQYF

clone size: -
V gene: TRBV11-2
D gene: -
J gene: TRBJ1-1
CDR3 DNA: TGTGCCAGCAGCTTCCCCCCGGGAGAAGCTTTCTTT
CDR3 protein: CASSFPPGEAFF

clone size: -
V gene: TRBV6-1
D gene: TRBD1
J gene: TRBJ2-6
CDR3 DNA: TGTGCCAGCAGTGAGACAGGGTCAACTGGGGCCAACGTCCTGACTTTC
CDR3 protein: CASSETGSTGANVLTF

clone size: -
V gene: TRBV25-1
D gene: -
J gene: TRBJ2-6
CDR3 DNA: TGTGCCAGCAGTGAAACAAGGGGGGGGCCCTCTGGGGCCAACGTCCTGACTTTC
CDR3 protein: CASSETRGGPSGANVLTF

clone size: -
V gene: TRBV2
D gene: -
J gene: TRBJ1-2
CDR3 DNA: TGTGCCAGCAGCGCACTTGGACCGTCCTGGGGCTACACCTTC
CDR3 protein: CASSALGPSWGYTF

clone size: -
V gene: TRBV10-3
D gene: TRBD2
J gene: TRBJ2-3
CDR3 DNA: TGTTCTTCAAGGAGGACTAGCGGGACATCAGATACGCAGTATTTT
CDR3 protein: CSSRRTSGTSDTQYF

clone size: few
V gene: TRBV28
D gene: TRBD1
J gene: TRBJ1-2
CDR3 DNA: TGTGCCAGCAGCTCAGGGGGATCCTATGGCTACACCTTC
CDR3 protein: CASSSGGSYGYTF

clone size: -
V gene: TRBV7-8
D gene: -
J gene: TRBJ2-7
CDR3 DNA: TGTGCCAGCAGCTTAGCCCCGGGACAAATCTACGAGCAGTACTTC
CDR3 protein: CASSLAPGQIYEQYF

clone size: -
V gene: TRBV5-5
D gene: -
J gene: TRBJ1-1
CDR3 DNA: TGTGCCAGCAGCGCCAGGGGACCCTTGAACACTGAAGCTTTCTTT
CDR3 protein: CASSARGPLNTEAFF

clone size: -
V gene: TRBV18
D gene: -
J gene: TRBJ1-5
CDR3 DNA: TGTGCCAGCTCACCGGGACCCTTCCCTCAGCCCCAGCATTTT
CDR3 protein: CASSPGPFPQPQHF

clone size: -
V gene: TRBV5-6
D gene: -
J gene: TRBJ1-1
CDR3 DNA: TGTGCCAGCAGCTTACTTAGAGGCGTGGCTAGCACTGAAGCTTTCTTT
CDR3 protein: CASSLLRGVASTEAFF

clone size: -
V gene: TRBV28
D gene: -
J gene: TRBJ2-7
CDR3 DNA: TGTGCCAGCAGTTTAACGGGCCCTGCCTACGAGCAGTACTTC
CDR3 protein: CASSLTGPAYEQYF

clone size: once
V gene: TRBV7-3
D gene: -
J gene: TRBJ2-5
CDR3 DNA: TGTGCCAGCAGCTTAAATGGTAGAGAGACCCAGTACTTC
CDR3 protein: CASSLNGRETQYF

clone size: -
V gene: TRBV6-1
D gene: -
J gene: TRBJ1-5
CDR3 DNA: TGTGCCAGCAGTGAGGCCCAGAGGGGCCAGCCCCAGCATTTT
CDR3 protein: CASSEAQRGQPQHF

clone size: -
V gene: TRBV11-1
D gene: -
J gene: TRBJ2-7
CDR3 DNA: TGTGCCAGCAGCTTAATACTAGTGAGTATCGGCGAGCAGTACTTC
CDR3 protein: CASSLILVSIGEQYF